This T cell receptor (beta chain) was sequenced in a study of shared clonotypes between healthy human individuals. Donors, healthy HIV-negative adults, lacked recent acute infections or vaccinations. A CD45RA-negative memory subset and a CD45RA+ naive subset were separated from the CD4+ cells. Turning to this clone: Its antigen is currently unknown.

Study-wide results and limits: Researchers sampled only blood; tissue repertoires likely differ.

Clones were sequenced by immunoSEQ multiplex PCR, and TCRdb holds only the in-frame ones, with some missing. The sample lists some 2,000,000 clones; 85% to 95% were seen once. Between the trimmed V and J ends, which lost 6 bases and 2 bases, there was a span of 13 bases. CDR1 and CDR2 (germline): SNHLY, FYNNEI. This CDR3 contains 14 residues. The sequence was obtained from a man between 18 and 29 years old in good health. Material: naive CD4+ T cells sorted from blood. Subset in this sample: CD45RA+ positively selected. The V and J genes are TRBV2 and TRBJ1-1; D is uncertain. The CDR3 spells CASSLLWTNTEAFF. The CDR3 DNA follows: TGTGCCAGCAGCCTTCTGTGGACTAACACTGAAGCTTTCTTT.